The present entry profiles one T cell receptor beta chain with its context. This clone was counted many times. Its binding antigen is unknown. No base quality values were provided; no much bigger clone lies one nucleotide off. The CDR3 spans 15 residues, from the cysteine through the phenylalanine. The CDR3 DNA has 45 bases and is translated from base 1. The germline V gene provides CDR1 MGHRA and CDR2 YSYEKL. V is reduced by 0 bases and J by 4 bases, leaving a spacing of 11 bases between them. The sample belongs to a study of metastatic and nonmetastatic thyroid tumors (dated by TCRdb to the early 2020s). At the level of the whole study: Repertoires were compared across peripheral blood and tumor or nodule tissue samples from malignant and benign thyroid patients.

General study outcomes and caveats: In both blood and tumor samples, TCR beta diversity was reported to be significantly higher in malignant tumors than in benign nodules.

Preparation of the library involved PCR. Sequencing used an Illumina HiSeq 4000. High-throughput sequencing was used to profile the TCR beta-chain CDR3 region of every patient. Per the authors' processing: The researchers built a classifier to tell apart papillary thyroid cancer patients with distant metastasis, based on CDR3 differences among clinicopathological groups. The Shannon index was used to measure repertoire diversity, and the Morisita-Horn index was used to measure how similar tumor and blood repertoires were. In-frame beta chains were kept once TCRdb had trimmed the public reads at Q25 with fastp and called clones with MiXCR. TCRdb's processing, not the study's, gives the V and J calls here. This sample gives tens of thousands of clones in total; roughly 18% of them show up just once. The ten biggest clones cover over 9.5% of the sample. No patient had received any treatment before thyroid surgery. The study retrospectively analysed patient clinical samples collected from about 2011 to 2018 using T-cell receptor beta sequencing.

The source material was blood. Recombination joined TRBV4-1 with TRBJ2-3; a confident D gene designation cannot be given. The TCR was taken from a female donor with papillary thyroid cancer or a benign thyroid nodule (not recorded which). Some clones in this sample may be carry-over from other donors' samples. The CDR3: CASSQEKGAADTQYF. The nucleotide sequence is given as TGCGCCAGCAGCCAAGAGAAGGGTGCGGCAGATACGCAGTATTTT.